This T cell receptor beta chain was captured by sequencing in a study of cytomegalovirus exposure and HLA in healthy donors. Study context: Inside one of the first data releases sat about 85 million unique TCRs taken from HLA-typed donors. Whole-study results and caveats: Researchers counted 164 TCR beta chains as cytomegalovirus-associated. In a later analysis, TCR association rates varied by HLA locus: DRB1 most, HLA-C fewest. Specificity of three CMV-associated chains for CMV antigens was verified in vitro.

With 60 Vbeta and 13 Jbeta primers, the PCR was carried out. Using immunoSEQ multiplex PCR, the repertoire was profiled, and TCRdb retains in-frame clones only, with some absent. The table records 100,000 or so clones, 70% to 85% of them present only once. A remark on this clone: What it recognizes is unknown.

This receptor was identified in a woman between 18 and 29 years old in good health and CMV-seronegative. Material: PBMCs.

The CDR3 DNA follows: TGTGCCAGCAGTTCTCTGGTAGCAGGACAGGGTCTGGGGGAGCAGTACTTC. It translates to CASSSLVAGQGLGEQYF. V gene TRBV28 combines with J gene TRBJ2-7; 8 bases line up with TRBD1. V was pared by 4 bases and J by 7 bases, with 18 bases of the junction left unmatched. The CDR3 totals 17 residues. The germline CDR1 and CDR2 sequences are MDHEN and SYDVKM.